Listed below are T cell receptor beta chains from one sample, sequenced in a study of T cell repertoires in cytomegalovirus infection. One entry per CDR3 protein results from TCRdb running MiXCR on the reads. The sample consists of a few hundred thousand distinct CDR3 sequences, roughly 20% of them appearing once. Specimen: PBMCs. Receptors originate from a human donor in good health (CMV status not recorded). Some clones in this sample may be carry-over from other donors' samples. Both conserved end residues are trimmed from each CDR3.

v_gene	j_gene	CDR3aa
TRBV29-1	TRBJ2-3	SVEPTDTQY
TRBV5-1	TRBJ2-7	ASSLTSVYYEQY
TRBV20-1	TRBJ2-5	SASRGGAQETQY
TRBV19	TRBJ1-3	ASQKTPGTSGNTIY
TRBV7-2	TRBJ2-7	ASSLAGTYEQY
TRBV4-2	TRBJ2-1	ASSLIGGGKGYNEQF
TRBV6-5	TRBJ2-7	ASSYSSPRGGSFYEQY
TRBV7-8	TRBJ1-5	ASSLTVYQPQH
TRBV7-8	TRBJ2-5	ASSLSRQGRQTQY
TRBV7-8	TRBJ1-2	ASSLGPRDSYYGYT
TRBV7-8	TRBJ2-2	ASSPWGGRNTGELF
TRBV5-6	TRBJ2-3	ASSSRLRTDTQY
TRBV7-9	TRBJ2-5	ASSSPGLAVSETQY
TRBV6-2/TRBV6-3	TRBJ2-5	ASSYLRAWVQETQY
TRBV7-2	TRBJ2-5	ASSPGVGTQY
TRBV5-6	TRBJ1-1	ASSFLQAGNTEAF
TRBV3-1	TRBJ2-7	ASMRQGGWAYEQY
TRBV12-3/TRBV12-4	TRBJ2-5	ASSQLAGRETQY
TRBV19	TRBJ2-7	ASSFGGFSYEQY
TRBV12-3/TRBV12-4	TRBJ2-4	ASSFTSGGAKNIQY
TRBV28	TRBJ2-1	AIGGGSSYNEQF
TRBV6-2/TRBV6-3	TRBJ2-7	ASSYPLAGDYEQY
TRBV29-1	TRBJ2-5	SVVGGGETQY
TRBV2	TRBJ2-4	ASSGISSGEQQY
TRBV7-8	TRBJ2-5	ASSPTWDRSGTQY
TRBV15	TRBJ1-1	ATSRYSSRGPPEAF
TRBV10-3	TRBJ2-7	AITRDRGDEQY
TRBV2	TRBJ2-3	ASRSGTSGPDTQY
TRBV5-1	TRBJ2-3	ASLPGTSGTDTQY
TRBV27	TRBJ2-7	ASSLGQGVYEQY
TRBV6-2/TRBV6-3	TRBJ2-1	ASSYDPLSPGGLAPNKPYNEQF
TRBV7-2	TRBJ2-7	ASSSTSGVNYEQY
TRBV7-2	TRBJ2-7	ASSLDALRGEQY
TRBV2	TRBJ1-2	ASRGGQGVNYGYT
TRBV20-1	TRBJ2-7	SARQLLTPYEQY